Listed below are T cell receptor beta chains from one sample, sequenced in a study of blood T cell repertoires in COVID-19. The assay was immunoSEQ multiplex PCR, and TCRdb's table has in-frame clones only and misses some. The repertoire holds approximately 280,000 clones, with 80% to 95% as singletons. The sequenced sample consisted of peripheral blood. The receptors come from a woman aged 25 to 45 with COVID-19, enrolled during active disease. The CDR3 runs from the conserved cysteine through the conserved F or W. A D gene is named only where the DNA matches it firmly. Some rows have no size entry. The others give once, few or many, or a class for an expanded clone.

clone_size: -
v_call: TRBV27
d_call: -
j_call: TRBJ2-7
cdr3_aa: CASSLSGTHHYEQYF
cdr3_nt: TGTGCCAGCAGTTTGTCCGGGACTCATCACTACGAGCAGTACTTC

clone_size: -
v_call: TRBV29-1
d_call: TRBD2
j_call: TRBJ2-1
cdr3_aa: CSVKSREGPYNEQFF
cdr3_nt: TGCAGCGTCAAATCCCGGGAGGGCCCCTACAATGAGCAGTTCTTC

clone_size: -
v_call: TRBV7-2
d_call: TRBD1
j_call: TRBJ1-1
cdr3_aa: CASSLAGQGRYTEAFF
cdr3_nt: TGTGCCAGCAGCTTAGCGGGACAGGGGCGGTACACTGAAGCTTTCTTT

clone_size: few
v_call: TRBV5-1
d_call: -
j_call: TRBJ1-1
cdr3_aa: CASSWGHPNTEAFF
cdr3_nt: TGCGCCAGCAGCTGGGGACATCCGAACACTGAAGCTTTCTTT

clone_size: -
v_call: TRBV6-1
d_call: -
j_call: TRBJ1-5
cdr3_aa: CASSGLEEPQHF
cdr3_nt: TGTGCCAGCAGTGGCCTTGAGGAGCCCCAGCATTTT

clone_size: -
v_call: TRBV5-1
d_call: TRBD1
j_call: TRBJ1-4
cdr3_aa: CASSSGQGGTNEKLFF
cdr3_nt: TGCGCCAGCAGTTCCGGACAGGGAGGAACTAATGAAAAACTGTTTTTT

clone_size: -
v_call: TRBV30
d_call: TRBD1
j_call: TRBJ1-6
cdr3_aa: CAWSVGGQVLSPLHF
cdr3_nt: TGTGCCTGGAGTGTAGGGGGACAGGTTCTTTCACCCCTCCACTTT

clone_size: -
v_call: TRBV7-2
d_call: -
j_call: TRBJ2-7
cdr3_aa: CASSFGGVYEQYF
cdr3_nt: TGTGCCAGCAGCTTTGGCGGGGTTTACGAGCAGTACTTC

clone_size: -
v_call: TRBV6-6
d_call: TRBD1
j_call: TRBJ1-2
cdr3_aa: CASTYVEGQGMGYTF
cdr3_nt: TGTGCCAGCACCTACGTTGAGGGACAGGGAATGGGCTACACCTTC

clone_size: once
v_call: TRBV28
d_call: TRBD1
j_call: TRBJ1-6
cdr3_aa: CASSVPTGLGSPLHF
cdr3_nt: TGTGCCAGCAGTGTACCGACAGGGTTAGGCTCACCCCTCCACTTT

clone_size: -
v_call: TRBV10-3
d_call: -
j_call: TRBJ1-5
cdr3_aa: CAISESKQKNQPQHF
cdr3_nt: TGTGCCATCAGTGAGTCGAAACAGAAGAATCAGCCCCAGCATTTT

clone_size: -
v_call: TRBV28
d_call: TRBD2
j_call: TRBJ2-1
cdr3_aa: CASRGIAGSSYNEQFF
cdr3_nt: TGTGCCAGCAGGGGAATAGCGGGGAGCTCCTACAATGAGCAGTTCTTC

clone_size: -
v_call: TRBV7-2
d_call: -
j_call: TRBJ2-2
cdr3_aa: CASSSPNTNTGELFF
cdr3_nt: TGTGCCAGCAGCTCTCCAAACACGAACACCGGGGAGCTGTTTTTT

clone_size: -
v_call: TRBV6-1
d_call: TRBD1
j_call: TRBJ1-2
cdr3_aa: CASSEILGDRNFGYTF
cdr3_nt: TGTGCCAGCAGTGAAATTTTGGGGGACAGGAACTTCGGCTACACCTTC

clone_size: many
v_call: TRBV5-1
d_call: TRBD2
j_call: TRBJ2-7
cdr3_aa: CASSWPTSSGDEQYF
cdr3_nt: TGCGCCAGCAGCTGGCCGACTAGCTCGGGCGACGAGCAGTACTTC

clone_size: -
v_call: TRBV19
d_call: TRBD2
j_call: TRBJ2-7
cdr3_aa: CASSIPSAGVEVYEQYF
cdr3_nt: TGTGCCAGTAGTATACCCTCAGCGGGAGTAGAGGTCTACGAGCAGTACTTC

clone_size: -
v_call: TRBV4-1
d_call: TRBD1
j_call: TRBJ2-6
cdr3_aa: CASSQPGTGIAVSGANVLTF
cdr3_nt: TGCGCCAGCAGCCAGCCCGGGACAGGGATTGCTGTCTCTGGGGCCAACGTCCTGACTTTC

clone_size: -
v_call: TRBV28
d_call: -
j_call: TRBJ1-5
cdr3_aa: CASRSYSNQPQHF
cdr3_nt: TGTGCCAGCCGGAGTTATAGCAATCAGCCCCAGCATTTT

clone_size: -
v_call: TRBV9
d_call: -
j_call: TRBJ1-1
cdr3_aa: CASSVDRVNTEAFF
cdr3_nt: TGTGCCAGCAGCGTAGACAGGGTGAACACTGAAGCTTTCTTT

clone_size: -
v_call: TRBV2
d_call: TRBD1
j_call: TRBJ1-1
cdr3_aa: CASSEKGRTGGRNTEAFF
cdr3_nt: TGTGCCAGCAGTGAGAAGGGTAGGACAGGGGGCAGGAACACTGAAGCTTTCTTT

clone_size: few
v_call: TRBV19
d_call: -
j_call: TRBJ2-7
cdr3_aa: CASSPLGGEGEQYF
cdr3_nt: TGTGCCAGTAGTCCCCTGGGGGGAGAGGGCGAGCAGTACTTC

clone_size: -
v_call: TRBV21-1
d_call: -
j_call: TRBJ2-3
cdr3_aa: CASSKGKGLNTDTQYF
cdr3_nt: TGTGCCAGCAGCAAAGGTAAGGGGCTTAATACAGATACGCAGTATTTT

clone_size: -
v_call: TRBV27
d_call: TRBD2
j_call: TRBJ2-2
cdr3_aa: CASRPGLAGGTNTGELFF
cdr3_nt: TGTGCCAGCAGGCCGGGACTAGCGGGAGGGACGAACACCGGGGAGCTGTTTTTT

clone_size: -
v_call: TRBV28
d_call: -
j_call: TRBJ1-5
cdr3_aa: CASSQSTRPQHF
cdr3_nt: TGTGCCAGCAGTCAATCCACACGGCCCCAGCATTTT

clone_size: -
v_call: TRBV7-9
d_call: -
j_call: TRBJ1-2
cdr3_aa: CASSLDYGYTF
cdr3_nt: TGTGCCAGCAGCCTTGACTATGGCTACACCTTC

clone_size: -
v_call: TRBV11-2
d_call: -
j_call: TRBJ1-2
cdr3_aa: CASSPDKLYGYTF
cdr3_nt: TGTGCCAGCAGCCCCGACAAGCTATACGGCTACACCTTC

clone_size: -
v_call: TRBV20-1
d_call: TRBD2
j_call: TRBJ2-1
cdr3_aa: CSASELAGVGEQFF
cdr3_nt: TGCAGTGCTAGTGAACTAGCGGGAGTGGGTGAGCAGTTCTTC